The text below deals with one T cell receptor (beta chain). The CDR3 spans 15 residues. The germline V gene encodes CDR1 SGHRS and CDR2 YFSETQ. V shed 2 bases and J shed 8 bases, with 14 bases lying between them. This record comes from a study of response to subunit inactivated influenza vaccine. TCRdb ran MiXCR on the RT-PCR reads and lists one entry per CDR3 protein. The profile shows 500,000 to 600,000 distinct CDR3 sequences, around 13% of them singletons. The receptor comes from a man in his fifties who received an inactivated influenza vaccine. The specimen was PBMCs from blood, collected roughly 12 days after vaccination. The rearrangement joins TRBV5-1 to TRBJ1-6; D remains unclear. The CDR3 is CASSLGPTGDSPLHF. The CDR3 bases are TGCGCCAGCAGCTTAGGTCCCACCGGGGATTCACCCCTCCACTTT.